Each of the 14 T cell receptor beta chains below was sequenced from the same sample in a study of CD4 T cell repertoires in COVID-19. Sequenced by immunoSEQ multiplex PCR; TCRdb stores in-frame clones only, minus some. The repertoire has about 75,000 clones, approximately 83% of them found once; the top ten carry about 0.58%. Sequenced here: CD4+ T cells from peripheral blood, sampled after recovery from COVID-19. The receptors derive from a human donor who had COVID-19.

As regards this clone: The sample contains more than one DNA sequence encoding this CDR3. The J gene is TRBJ1-1, the V gene TRBV6-1; D gene uncertain. The CDR3 covers 12 residues. Between the trimmed V and J ends, which lost 3 bases and 8 bases, there was a span of 10 bases. Germline CDR1 and CDR2: MNHNS and SASEGT. The CDR3 spells CASSDGDGEAFF. The CDR3 DNA is TGTGCCAGCAGTGATGGGGATGGGGAAGCTTTCTTT.

This sequence joins TRBV24-1 and TRBJ2-5, with 7 bases aligning to TRBD1. J lost 5 bases, V lost 3 bases, and 8 bases had no gene match. This CDR3 spans 15 amino acids. Germline V gives CDR1 KGHDR, CDR2 SFDVKD. The DNA for the CDR3 is TGTGCCACCAGTGATCGTGACAGGGCGCGGGAGACCCAGTACTTC. This gives the protein CATSDRDRARETQYF.

J is TRBJ2-2 and V is TRBV5-6; 8 nucleotides agree with TRBD1. V was clipped by 6 bases and J by 1 base; unmatched bases: 8. This CDR3 is 16 amino acids long. CDR1 SGHDT and CDR2 YYEEEE come from the germline V gene. CDR3 in DNA: TGTGCCAGCACCCCTCCAGGGGGCAAGAACACCGGGGAGCTGTTTTTT. It encodes CASTPPGGKNTGELFF. Using reference TRBV5-6 and TRBJ2-2 for the parts outside the CDR3, the full variable domain is DAGVTQSPTHLIKTRGQQVTLRCSPKSGHDTVSWYQQALGQGPQFIFQYYEEEERQRGNFPDRFSGHQFPNYSSELNVNALLLGDSALYLCASTPPGGKNTGELFFGEGSRLTVL.

In its sample, this clone was seen a few times. The chain links TRBV27 to TRBJ2-5; D not certain. The CDR3 is 13 amino acids. Germline V gene sequence: CDR1 MNHEY, CDR2 SMNVEV (reference sequence). Trimming stripped 2 bases from V and 3 bases from J, with 7 bases between. This CDR3 is CASSLNYKETQYF. The CDR3 DNA is TGTGCCAGCAGTTTAAACTACAAAGAGACCCAGTACTTC.

In this sample, this clone turned up a few times. V and J are TRBV11-2 and TRBJ1-5; 8 nucleotides agree with TRBD1. The CDR3 loop spans 15 amino acids. Germline-derived CDR1 and CDR2 are SGHAT and FQNNGV. V was clipped by 0 bases and J by 2 bases; unmatched bases: 0. The CDR3 protein is CASSLEGQGNQPQHF. The CDR3 DNA sequence: TGTGCCAGCAGCTTAGAGGGACAGGGCAATCAGCCCCAGCATTTT.

V usage is TRBV3-1 (or the pseudogene TRBV3-2) and J usage is TRBJ2-2; the D is unclear. Germline loops: CDR1 LGHDT, CDR2 YNNKEL (reference sequence). This CDR3 region has 13 residues. Trimming took 3 bases from V and 5 from J, leaving 7 bases between them. The CDR3 loop reads CASSQGLTGELFF. The CDR3 DNA is TGTGCCAGCAGCCAGGGTCTAACCGGGGAGCTGTTTTTT.

In this sample, this clone turned up once. V usage is TRBV6-5 and J usage is TRBJ2-2, with 8 bases fitting TRBD2. The CDR3 length is 14 residues. Germline loops: CDR1 MNHEY, CDR2 SVGAGI. The chain's CDR3 is CTAAGTRNTGELFF. The CDR3 coding sequence is TGTACCGCAGCAGGGACTAGGAACACCGGGGAGCTGTTTTTT.

J is TRBJ1-2 and V is TRBV14; D not certain. V lost 5 bases and J lost 1, with 11 bases in between. This CDR3 is built from 14 residues. Germline CDR1 SGHDN, CDR2 FVKESK. The CDR3 sequence is CASSGRTVNYGYTF. The CDR3 DNA is TGTGCCAGCAGCGGACGGACGGTTAACTATGGCTACACCTTC.

This rearrangement joins TRBV3-1 (or the pseudogene TRBV3-2) to TRBJ2-4; tentative D call: TRBD2 (7 bases). The CDR3 is 17 residues long. Germline V gene data show CDR1 as LGHDT and CDR2 as YNNKEL (reference sequence). Trimming shortened V by 0 bases and J by 5 bases, and 17 bases separated the two germline ends. The DNA for the CDR3 is TGTGCCAGCAGCCAAGACGGTCGGGGGGCTTTGGAAAACATTCAGTACTTC. It specifies CASSQDGRGALENIQYF.

This clone appeared a single time. The chain employs TRBV10-1 and TRBJ2-7; TRBD1 aligns across 8 bases. Germline V gives CDR1 WNHNN, CDR2 SYGVQD (reference sequence). This CDR3 spans 13 amino acids. Trimming cost V 4 bases and J 5 bases; bases outside gene matches: 4. The CDR3 DNA reads TGCGCCAGCAGTGGGGACAGGTTGGACGAGCAGTACTTC. It specifies CASSGDRLDEQYF.

The V gene is TRBV28, the J gene TRBJ2-7; D is undetermined. The CDR3 spans 14 residues. Trimming left V 1 base short and J 0 bases short, with 7 bases between. CDR1 and CDR2 from the germline V gene are MDHEN and SYDVKM. CDR3 loop: CASSLSVTSYEQYF. CDR3 sequence (DNA): TGTGCCAGCAGTTTATCGGTAACCTCCTACGAGCAGTACTTC.

The chain couples TRBV28 to TRBJ1-1; D ambiguous. V gave up 4 bases and J gave up 10 bases, with 22 bases separating them. There are 15 residues in the CDR3. The germline gives CDR1 MDHEN, CDR2 SYDVKM. CDR3 nucleotides: TGTGCCAGCAGTTCCCCCGGGGAGGTTATTATAGGAGCTTTCTTT. Protein product: CASSSPGEVIIGAFF.

The chain employs TRBV7-2 and TRBJ2-5, with 8 bases identical to TRBD2. The CDR3 contains 16 residues. V was clipped by 5 bases and J by 2 bases; unmatched bases: 10. Germline lookup yields CDR1 SGHTA and CDR2 FQGNSA. CDR3 amino acids: CASSLYRGGPQETQYF. CDR3 DNA: TGTGCCAGCAGCCTTTACCGGGGGGGACCTCAAGAGACCCAGTACTTC.

The chain has TRBV5-8 and TRBJ1-1; D may be TRBD1 (6 bases). Germline V gives CDR1 SGHTS, CDR2 YDEGEE. There are 14 residues in the CDR3. V lost 1 base to trimming and J lost 5 bases, with 12 bases between them. The CDR3 loop is CASSLTGSYTEAFF. The CDR3 bases are TGTGCCAGCAGCTTGACAGGGTCGTATACTGAAGCTTTCTTT.